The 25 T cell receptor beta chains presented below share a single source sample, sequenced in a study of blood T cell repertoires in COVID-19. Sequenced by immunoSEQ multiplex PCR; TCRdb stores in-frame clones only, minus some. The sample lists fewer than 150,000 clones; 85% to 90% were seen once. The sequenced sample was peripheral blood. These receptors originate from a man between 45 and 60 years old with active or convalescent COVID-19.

CDR3 amino acids: CTSSPKRDRPLETQYF. DNA for the CDR3: TGCACCAGCAGCCCGAAGCGGGACAGGCCTTTGGAGACCCAGTACTTC. V gene TRBV1 combines with J gene TRBJ2-5; the D call TRBD1 from the table was never checked on the DNA. TRBV1 is assigned pseudogene status. There are 16 residues in the CDR3.

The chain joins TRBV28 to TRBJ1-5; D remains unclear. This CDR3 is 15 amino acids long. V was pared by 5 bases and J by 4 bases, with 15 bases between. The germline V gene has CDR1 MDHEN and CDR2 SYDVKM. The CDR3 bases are TGTGCCAGCAGTCCAATGTCCGGAGCAAATCAGCCCCAGCATTTT. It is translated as CASSPMSGANQPQHF.

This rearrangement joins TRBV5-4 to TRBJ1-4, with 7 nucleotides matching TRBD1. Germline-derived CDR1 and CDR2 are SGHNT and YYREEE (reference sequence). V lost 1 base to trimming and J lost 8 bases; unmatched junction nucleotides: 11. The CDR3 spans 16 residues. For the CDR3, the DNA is TGTGCCAGCAGCTTGCGGAGGGAGACAGGGAGGGAAAAACTGTTTTTT. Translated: CASSLRRETGREKLFF.

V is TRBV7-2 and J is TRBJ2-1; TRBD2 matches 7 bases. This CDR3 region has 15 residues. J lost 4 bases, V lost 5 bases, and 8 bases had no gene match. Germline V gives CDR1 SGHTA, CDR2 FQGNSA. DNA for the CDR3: TGTGCCAGCAGCCGGGTGGCTAGCGGTTACAATGAGCAGTTCTTC. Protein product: CASSRVASGYNEQFF.

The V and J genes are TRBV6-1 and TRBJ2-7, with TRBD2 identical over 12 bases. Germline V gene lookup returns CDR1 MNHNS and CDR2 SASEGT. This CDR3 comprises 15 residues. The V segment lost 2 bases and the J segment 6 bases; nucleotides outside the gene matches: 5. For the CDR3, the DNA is TGTGCCAGCAGTGAATTGGCTAGCGGGAGGGCCGAGCAGTACTTC. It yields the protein CASSELASGRAEQYF.

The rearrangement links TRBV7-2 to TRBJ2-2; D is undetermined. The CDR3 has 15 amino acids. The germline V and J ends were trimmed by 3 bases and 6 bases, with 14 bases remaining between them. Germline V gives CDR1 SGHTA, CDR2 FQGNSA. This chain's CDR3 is CASSLQSLVAGELFF. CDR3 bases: TGTGCCAGCAGCTTGCAGTCTTTGGTGGCCGGGGAGCTGTTTTTT.

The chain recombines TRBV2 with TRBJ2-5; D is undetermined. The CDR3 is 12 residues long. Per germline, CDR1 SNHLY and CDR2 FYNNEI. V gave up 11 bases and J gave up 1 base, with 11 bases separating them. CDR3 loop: CASLQAQETQYF. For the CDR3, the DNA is TGTGCCTCCCTCCAGGCCCAAGAGACCCAGTACTTC.

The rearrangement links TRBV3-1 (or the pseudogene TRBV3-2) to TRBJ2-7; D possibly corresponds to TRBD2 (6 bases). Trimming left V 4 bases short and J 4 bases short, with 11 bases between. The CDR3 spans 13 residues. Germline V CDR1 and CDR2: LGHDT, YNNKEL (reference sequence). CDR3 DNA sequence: TGTGCCAGCAGCCCTGGTAGCGGTTACGAGCAGTACTTC. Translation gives CASSPGSGYEQYF.

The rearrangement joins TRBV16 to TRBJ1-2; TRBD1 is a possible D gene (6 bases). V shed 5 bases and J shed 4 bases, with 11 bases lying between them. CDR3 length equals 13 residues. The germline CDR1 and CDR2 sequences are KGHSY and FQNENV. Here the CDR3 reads CASSLDSSYGYTF. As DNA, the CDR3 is TGTGCCAGCAGCTTGGACAGTTCCTATGGCTACACCTTC.

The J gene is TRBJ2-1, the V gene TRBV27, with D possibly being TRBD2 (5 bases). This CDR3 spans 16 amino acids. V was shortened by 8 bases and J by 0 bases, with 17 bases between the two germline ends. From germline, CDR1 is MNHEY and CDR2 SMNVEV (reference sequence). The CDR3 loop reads CASSSGGPTSYNEQFF. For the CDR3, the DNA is TGTGCCAGCTCCTCCGGCGGGCCAACCTCCTACAATGAGCAGTTCTTC.

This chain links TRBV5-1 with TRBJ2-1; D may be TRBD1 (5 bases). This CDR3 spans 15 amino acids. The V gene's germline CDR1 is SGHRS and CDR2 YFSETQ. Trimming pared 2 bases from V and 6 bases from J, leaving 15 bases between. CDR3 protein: CASSFGQGRRNEQFF. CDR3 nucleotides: TGCGCCAGCAGCTTTGGGCAGGGTCGTCGCAATGAGCAGTTCTTC.

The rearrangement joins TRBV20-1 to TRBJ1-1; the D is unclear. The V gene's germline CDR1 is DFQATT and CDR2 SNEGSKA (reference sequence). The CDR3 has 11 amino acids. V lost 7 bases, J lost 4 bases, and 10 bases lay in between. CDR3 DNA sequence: TGCAGTGTATTCAGTGCCACTGAAGCTTTCTTT. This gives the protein CSVFSATEAFF.

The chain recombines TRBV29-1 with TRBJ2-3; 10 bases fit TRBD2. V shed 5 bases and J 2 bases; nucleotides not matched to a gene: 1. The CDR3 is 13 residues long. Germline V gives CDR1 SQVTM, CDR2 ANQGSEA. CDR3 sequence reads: CSVSGRATDTQYF. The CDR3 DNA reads TGCAGCGTTAGCGGGAGGGCCACAGATACGCAGTATTTT.

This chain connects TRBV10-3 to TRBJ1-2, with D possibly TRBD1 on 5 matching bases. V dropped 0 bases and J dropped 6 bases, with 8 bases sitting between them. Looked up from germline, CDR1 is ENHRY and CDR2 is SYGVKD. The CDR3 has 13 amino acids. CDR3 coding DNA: TGTGCCATCAGTGAGTCCCCAGGGAATGGCTACACCTTC. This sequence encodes CAISESPGNGYTF.

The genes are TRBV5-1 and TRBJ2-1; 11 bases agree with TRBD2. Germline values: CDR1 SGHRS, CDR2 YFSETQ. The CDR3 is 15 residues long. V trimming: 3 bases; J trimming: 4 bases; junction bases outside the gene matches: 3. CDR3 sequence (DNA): TGCGCCAGCAGCTCCGGGACTAGCGGATACAATGAGCAGTTCTTC. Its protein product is CASSSGTSGYNEQFF.

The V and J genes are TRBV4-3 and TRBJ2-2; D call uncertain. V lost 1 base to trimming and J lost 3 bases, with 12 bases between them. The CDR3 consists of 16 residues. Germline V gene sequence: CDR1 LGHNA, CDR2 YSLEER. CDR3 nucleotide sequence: TGCGCCAGCAGCCAAGTTGTCGACACTGACACCGGGGAGCTGTTTTTT. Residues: CASSQVVDTDTGELFF.

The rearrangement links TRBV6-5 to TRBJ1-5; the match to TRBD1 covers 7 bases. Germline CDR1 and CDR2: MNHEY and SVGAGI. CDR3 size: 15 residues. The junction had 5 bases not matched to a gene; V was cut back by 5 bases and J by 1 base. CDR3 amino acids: CASSPVQGSNQPQHF. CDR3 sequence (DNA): TGTGCCAGCAGTCCGGTACAGGGGAGCAATCAGCCCCAGCATTTT.

In DNA, the CDR3 is TGTGCCAGTAGTATACGGGGCGGGAGGGCCTCAGAGACCCAGTACTTC. This codes for CASSIRGGRASETQYF. The chain has TRBV19 and TRBJ2-5; 9 bases fit TRBD2. This CDR3 is built from 16 residues. Germline CDR1 LNHDA, CDR2 SQIVND (reference sequence). Unmatched junction bases numbered 8, after V lost 2 bases and J lost 4 bases.

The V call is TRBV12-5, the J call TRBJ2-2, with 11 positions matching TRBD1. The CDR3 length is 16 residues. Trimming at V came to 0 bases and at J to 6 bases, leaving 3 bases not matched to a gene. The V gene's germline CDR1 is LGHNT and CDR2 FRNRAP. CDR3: CASGLVQGQGAGELFF. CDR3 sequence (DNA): TGTGCTAGTGGTTTGGTACAGGGACAGGGGGCCGGGGAGCTGTTTTTT. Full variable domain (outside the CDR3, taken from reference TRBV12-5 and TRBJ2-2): DARVTQTPRHKVTEMGQEVTMRCQPILGHNTVFWYRQTMMQGLELLAYFRNRAPLDDSGMPKDRFSAEMPDATLATLKIQPSEPRDSAVYFCASGLVQGQGAGELFFGEGSRLTVL.

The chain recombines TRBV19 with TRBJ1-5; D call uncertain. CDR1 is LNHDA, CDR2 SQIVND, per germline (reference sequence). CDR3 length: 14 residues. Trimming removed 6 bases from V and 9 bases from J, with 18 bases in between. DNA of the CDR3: TGTGCCAGTAGGGCAATGACCGGGGTTGGGCCCCAGCATTTT. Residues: CASRAMTGVGPQHF.

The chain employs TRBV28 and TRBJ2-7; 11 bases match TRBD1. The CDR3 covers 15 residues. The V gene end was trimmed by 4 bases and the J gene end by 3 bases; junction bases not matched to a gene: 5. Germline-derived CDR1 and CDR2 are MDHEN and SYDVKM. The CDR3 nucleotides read TGTGCCAGCAGTTCCTCCGGGACAGGGGGCTACGAGCAGTACTTC. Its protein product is CASSSSGTGGYEQYF.

CDR3 sequence (DNA): TGCGCCAGCAGCCAAGACAGCGGGAGGGGAAATGAGCAGTTCTTC. Its translation: CASSQDSGRGNEQFF. V is TRBV4-3 and J is TRBJ2-1; 10 nucleotides line up with TRBD2. CDR3 length equals 15 residues. Germline trimming cut 0 bases from V and 7 bases from J; bases unmatched to any gene: 3. The germline V gene encodes CDR1 LGHNA and CDR2 YSLEER.

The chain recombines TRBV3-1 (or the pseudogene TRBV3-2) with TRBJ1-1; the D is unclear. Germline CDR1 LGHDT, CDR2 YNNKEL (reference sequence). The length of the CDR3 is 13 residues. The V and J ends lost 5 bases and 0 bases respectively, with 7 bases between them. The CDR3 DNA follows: TGTGCCAGCAGCTTCCGTATGAACACTGAAGCTTTCTTT. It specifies CASSFRMNTEAFF.

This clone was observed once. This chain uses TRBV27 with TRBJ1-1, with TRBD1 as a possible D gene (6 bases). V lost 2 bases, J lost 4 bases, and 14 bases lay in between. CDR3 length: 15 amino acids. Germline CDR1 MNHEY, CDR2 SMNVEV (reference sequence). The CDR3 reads CASSLMGGRGTEAFF. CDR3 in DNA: TGTGCCAGCAGTTTAATGGGGGGGCGAGGCACTGAAGCTTTCTTT.

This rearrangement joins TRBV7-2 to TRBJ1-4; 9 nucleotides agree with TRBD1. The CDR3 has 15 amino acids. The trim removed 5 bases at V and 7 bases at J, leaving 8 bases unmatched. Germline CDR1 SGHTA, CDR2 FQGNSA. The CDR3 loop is CASSVGQGVGEKLFF. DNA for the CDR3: TGTGCCAGCAGCGTGGGACAGGGAGTAGGTGAAAAACTGTTTTTT. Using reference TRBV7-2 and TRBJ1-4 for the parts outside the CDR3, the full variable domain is GAGVSQSPSNKVTEKGKDVELRCDPISGHTALYWYRQSLGQGLEFLIYFQGNSAPDKSGLPSDRFSAERTGGSVSTLTIQRTQQEDSAVYLCASSVGQGVGEKLFFGSGTQLSVL.